This note documents a single TCR beta chain sequence. CDR3 size: 19 residues. J lost 0 bases, V lost 3 bases, and 8 bases had no gene match. CDR1 KGHSH and CDR2 LQKENI come from the germline V gene. The source of the sample is a study of blood T cell repertoires in COVID-19. Study overall: Spain, Italy and the United States supplied samples that represented acute and convalescent COVID-19. PBMCs, B-cell-depleted T cells, or T cells were the source of the cDNA or gDNA that made up the material.

Original data processing: Cell counts per sample came from amplifying reference gene primers. Assay used: immunoSEQ multiplex PCR; TCRdb lists only in-frame clones, some missing. The V and J calls and the clone size are those of that table, but D and trimming were determined from the DNA. Among about 220,000 clones listed, over 75% were seen once. The rearrangement links TRBV18 to TRBJ2-6; 10 bases fit TRBD1. Sequencing was carried out using peripheral blood. The source of this sequence is a human donor in a cohort sampled during active COVID-19. The CDR3 is CASSPTGQGTFSGANVLTF. DNA of the CDR3: TGTGCCAGCTCACCGACGGGACAGGGGACTTTCTCTGGGGCCAACGTCCTGACTTTC.